The 17 T cell receptor beta chains below were found in one sample sequenced in a study of a mutant IDH1 vaccine in newly diagnosed glioma. What these receptors recognize is not known. Sequenced by immunoSEQ multiplex PCR; TCRdb stores in-frame clones only, minus some. This table has tens of thousands of clones, approximately 84% appearing once. As for time point: week 47, end of study. Each dose delivered 300 ug of mutant IDH1 20-mer peptide subcutaneously with imiquimod. The sequences come from PBMCs, collected from a glioma patient whose treatment included an IDH1 peptide vaccine. The receptors shown here come from a woman in her 30s with glioma. Some clones in this sample may be carry-over from other donors' samples.

This clone was picked up one time. The chain joins TRBV27 to TRBJ2-3; D unclear. CDR3 size: 14 residues. The V end lost 2 bases, the J end lost 2 bases, and 8 bases lay between the germline ends. Germline values: CDR1 MNHEY, CDR2 SMNVEV (reference sequence). The CDR3 protein is CASSLSRPTDTQYF. CDR3 bases: TGTGCCAGCAGTTTAAGTCGGCCCACAGATACGCAGTATTTT.

The rearrangement uses TRBV11-3 and TRBJ2-7, with TRBD2 identical over 11 bases. CDR1 and CDR2 from the germline V gene are SGHNT and YENEEA. With V trimmed by 7 bases and J by 3 bases, 5 bases remained unmatched. This CDR3 comprises 14 residues. The CDR3 nucleotides are TGTGCCAGCACTCTTACTAGCGGGGGCTACGAGCAGTACTTC. As protein: CASTLTSGGYEQYF.

The chain couples TRBV30 to TRBJ1-4; 8 nucleotides match TRBD1. The germline V gene has CDR1 GTSNPN and CDR2 SVGIG (reference sequence). Trimming cost V 5 bases and J 8 bases; bases outside gene matches: 7. This CDR3 comprises 13 residues. This chain's CDR3 is CAWAQGAGEKLFF. Written as DNA, the CDR3 is TGTGCCTGGGCCCAGGGGGCCGGGGAAAAACTGTTTTTT. Filled out from reference TRBV30 and TRBJ1-4, the complete variable domain reads SQTIHQWPATLVQPVGSPLSLECTVEGTSNPNLYWYRQAAGRGLQLLFYSVGIGQISSEVPQNLSASRPQDRQFILSSKKLLLSDSGFYLCAWAQGAGEKLFFGSGTQLSVL.

This chain links TRBV18 with TRBJ2-7; TRBD2 matches at 8 bases. The germline V gene encodes CDR1 KGHSH and CDR2 LQKENI. V lost 2 bases and J lost 4; bases outside the gene matches: 4. The CDR3 is 14 amino acids. CDR3 coding DNA: TGTGCCAGCTCACCAGGAGCGGGAGAATACGAGCAGTACTTC. Protein: CASSPGAGEYEQYF. The whole variable domain, remainder taken from reference TRBV18 and TRBJ2-7, is NAGVMQNPRHLVRRRGQEARLRCSPMKGHSHVYWYRQLPEEGLKFMVYLQKENIIDESGMPKERFSAEFPKEGPSILRIQQVVRGDSAAYFCASSPGAGEYEQYFGPGTRLTVT.

The V gene is TRBV5-1, the J gene TRBJ1-2; D remains ambiguous. Germline V gene sequence: CDR1 SGHRS, CDR2 YFSETQ. The CDR3 is made up of 10 amino acids. Deletions cut 6 bases from V and 8 bases from J, with 8 bases between. In nucleotides, the CDR3 is TGCGCCAGCACTGGGAGGGGCTACACCTTC. Amino acids: CASTGRGYTF.

V is TRBV10-3 and J is TRBJ1-2; D is ambiguous. The germline V and J ends were trimmed by 7 bases and 1 base, with 10 bases remaining between them. This CDR3 contains 13 residues. Germline V CDR1 and CDR2: ENHRY, SYGVKD. CDR3 amino acids: CAITGSVNYGYTF. DNA of the CDR3: TGTGCCATCACGGGTTCAGTTAACTATGGCTACACCTTC.

V is TRBV11-3 and J is TRBJ2-5; 8 bases are shared with TRBD1. J gave up 4 bases and V 5 bases, and 9 bases lay outside the gene matches. CDR1 and CDR2 (germline): SGHNT, YENEEA. This CDR3 is built from 15 residues. The CDR3 reads CASSQGQGGVETQYF. Here the CDR3 DNA reads TGTGCCAGCAGCCAAGGACAGGGAGGTGTAGAGACCCAGTACTTC.

CDR3 bases: TGTGCCAGCAGCAGGGGGCCGGGCACTGAAGCTTTCTTT. Its translation: CASSRGPGTEAFF. The chain is built from TRBV19 and TRBJ1-1; 8 bases agree with TRBD1. The V and J ends lost 9 bases and 4 bases, in that order; junction bases with no gene match: 7. The CDR3 has 13 amino acids. Looked up from germline, CDR1 is LNHDA and CDR2 is SQIVND (reference sequence).

This clone has only one observation. The genes are TRBV23-1 and TRBJ2-3; D is ambiguous. TRBV23-1 is flagged as an ORF with uncertain function. CDR3 length equals 11 residues. V was pared by 9 bases and J by 0 bases, with 4 bases between. CDR3 bases: TGCGCCAGTGAAAGCACAGATACGCAGTATTTT. The encoded protein is CASESTDTQYF.

V is TRBV10-3 and J is TRBJ2-7; D gene uncertain. With 4 bases removed from V and 0 bases from J, the gap between germline ends came to 7 bases. Germline V gives CDR1 ENHRY, CDR2 SYGVKD. CDR3 size: 13 residues. The CDR3 sequence is CAISVKSSYEQYF. In DNA form, the CDR3 reads TGTGCCATCAGTGTCAAGAGCTCCTACGAGCAGTACTTC.

For the CDR3, the DNA is TGTGCCAGCAGTGTAGCCAGCGGGAGTACTGGTTTGTACGAGCAGTACTTC. As protein: CASSVASGSTGLYEQYF. The chain is built from TRBV6-1 and TRBJ2-7; 8 bases align to TRBD2. The CDR3 is made up of 17 amino acids. The junction had 15 bases not matched to a gene; V was cut back by 4 bases and J by 4 bases. Germline lookup yields CDR1 MNHNS and CDR2 SASEGT.

The gene calls are TRBV10-3 and TRBJ2-3; 9 positions agree with TRBD2. CDR1 and CDR2 from the germline V gene are ENHRY and SYGVKD. The CDR3 totals 13 residues. J lost 9 bases, V lost 2 bases, and 3 bases had no gene match. The CDR3 reads CAISEGREGTQYF. Written as DNA, the CDR3 is TGTGCCATCAGTGAGGGGCGGGAGGGGACGCAGTATTTT.

The V gene is TRBV11-2, the J gene TRBJ2-7; tentatively, D is TRBD1 (5 bases). Trimming stripped 3 bases from V and 4 bases from J, with 13 bases between. CDR1 and CDR2 (germline): SGHAT, FQNNGV. This CDR3 spans 14 amino acids. The CDR3 reads CASSFGQGVYEQYF. CDR3 bases: TGTGCCAGCAGCTTTGGGCAGGGTGTGTACGAGCAGTACTTC.

The rearrangement links TRBV28 to TRBJ2-4; tentative D call: TRBD1 (6 bases). The CDR3 is 15 amino acids. The germline CDR1 and CDR2 sequences are MDHEN and SYDVKM. Trimming took 6 bases from V and 3 from J, leaving 15 bases between them. The CDR3 DNA is TGTGCCAGCAGCCAAAGGGGGTTTGACAAAAACATTCAGTACTTC. Translating it yields CASSQRGFDKNIQYF.

This sequence joins TRBV5-6 and TRBJ2-7, with 10 bases matching TRBD1. CDR1 and CDR2 from the germline V gene are SGHDT and YYEEEE. With V trimmed by 4 bases and J by 4 bases, 5 bases remained unmatched. This CDR3 comprises 14 residues. The CDR3 region has the DNA TGTGCCAGCAGCCCGGGACAGGGGATATACGAGCAGTACTTC. It translates to CASSPGQGIYEQYF.

The rearrangement uses TRBV6-1 and TRBJ2-5; D gene unclear. V lost 1 base and J 0 bases, leaving 15 bases between the germline ends. Germline lookup yields CDR1 MNHNS and CDR2 SASEGT. This CDR3 is 17 amino acids long. CDR3 nucleotide sequence: TGTGCCAGCAGTGAAGATCGAGCCAGCATGTACCAAGAGACCCAGTACTTC. Amino acids: CASSEDRASMYQETQYF.

The chain couples TRBV6-6 to TRBJ1-2; TRBD1 is a possible D gene (5 bases). The V gene's germline CDR1 is MNHNY and CDR2 SVGAGI (reference sequence). The CDR3 consists of 14 residues. V dropped 7 bases and J dropped 8 bases, with 20 bases sitting between them. CDR3: CASIPEGRDWGYTF. In DNA, the CDR3 is TGTGCCAGCATCCCCGAGGGCAGGGATTGGGGCTACACCTTC.